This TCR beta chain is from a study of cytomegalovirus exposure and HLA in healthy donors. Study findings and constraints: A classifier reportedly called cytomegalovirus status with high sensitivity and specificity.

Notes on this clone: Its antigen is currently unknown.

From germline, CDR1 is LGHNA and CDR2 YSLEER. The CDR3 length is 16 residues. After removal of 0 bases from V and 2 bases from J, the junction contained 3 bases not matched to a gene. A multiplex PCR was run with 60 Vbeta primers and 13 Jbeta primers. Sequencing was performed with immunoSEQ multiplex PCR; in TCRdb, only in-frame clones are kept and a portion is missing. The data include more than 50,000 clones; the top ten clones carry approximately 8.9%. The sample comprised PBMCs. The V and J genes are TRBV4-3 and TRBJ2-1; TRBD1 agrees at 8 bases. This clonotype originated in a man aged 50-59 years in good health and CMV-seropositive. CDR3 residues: CASSQDGTGTYNEQFF. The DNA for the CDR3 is TGCGCCAGCAGCCAAGACGGGACAGGTACCTACAATGAGCAGTTCTTC.